This TCR beta chain was retrieved from a study of regulatory T cells in long-lasting Graves disease. Turning to the study itself: With positive TSH receptor antibodies and over 5 years of antithyroid drugs, Graves' disease was considered persistent.

Study findings and constraints: Newly diagnosed Graves' patients exceeded persistent ones in TCR diversity.

Stated time point: persistent/refractory GD, antithyroid drugs over 5 years with positive TRAb. The TCR library was prepared using RNA isolated from PBMCs. Comments on this clonotype: Its target is not known.

CDR1 is SGHNT, CDR2 YYREEE, per germline (reference sequence). CDR3 length: 14 amino acids. The V segment lost 4 bases and the J segment 5 bases; nucleotides outside the gene matches: 8. Libraries of TCR beta came from iRepertoire HTBI primers plus Arm-PCR of CDR3 regions. TCRdb re-called the multiplex PCR reads through MiXCR, storing one row per CDR3 protein. Altogether 310,000 or so distinct CDR3 sequences are present, 20% to 25% being singletons, with the ten largest covering approximately 60%. The TCR was taken from a female donor with Graves disease. The J gene is TRBJ2-5, the V gene TRBV5-4; 7 bases match TRBD1. The sequencing here drew on peripheral blood mononuclear cells (PBMCs), taken when the disease was refractory, from a patient treated with antithyroid drugs. CDR3 in DNA: TGTGCCAGCAGCCACAGAGGACAGGCTGAGACCCAGTACTTC. Its translation: CASSHRGQAETQYF. Complete variable domain (other parts from reference TRBV5-4 and TRBJ2-5): ETGVTQSPTHLIKTRGQQVTLRCSSQSGHNTVSWYQQALGQGPQFIFQYYREEENGRGNFPPRFSGLQFPNYSSELNVNALELDDSALYLCASSHRGQAETQYFGPGTRLLVL.